This TCR beta chain came from a study of shared clonotypes between healthy human individuals. As concerns this clone: What it binds is unknown. The sample has other DNA sequences that encode this CDR3 too.

Trimming left V 3 bases short and J 0 bases short, with 10 bases between. The germline CDR1 and CDR2 sequences are SGHRS and YFSETQ. The CDR3 has 15 amino acids. Study-level points and caveats: It was observed that about 5% of naive CD4 clonotypes were shared across a few donors.

The run depth of the assay was deep. Several immunoSEQ 96-well plates shared each subset's DNA, each plate a replicate. The method was immunoSEQ multiplex PCR; TCRdb's version includes in-frame clones alone and lacks a portion of them. The table has around 2.1 million clones, roughly 95% seen once. What was sequenced was naive CD4+ T cells sorted from blood. As to subset: CD45RA+ positively selected. The chain recombines TRBV5-1 with TRBJ2-1, with D perhaps matching TRBD1 or TRBD2 (5 bases each). This sequence originates from a man younger than 30 in good health. The CDR3 loop reads CASSSQGASYNEQFF. CDR3 coding DNA: TGCGCCAGCAGCTCTCAGGGAGCCTCCTACAATGAGCAGTTCTTC.